Given below is one T cell receptor beta chain in context. Samples underwent the assay at deep level. The data were produced by immunoSEQ multiplex PCR, yet TCRdb's version contains in-frame clones alone and is incomplete. The sample contains over 400,000 clones, 70% to 80% of which appear only once. The V and J ends lost 3 bases and 1 base respectively, with 6 bases between them. The CDR3 covers 14 residues. CDR1 and CDR2 (germline): MNHEY, SMNVEV (reference sequence). The data are from a study of shared clonotypes between healthy human individuals. The TCR originated in a woman between 40 and 50 years old in good health. Some clones in this sample may be carry-over from other donors' samples. The specimen was PBMCs. The chain uses TRBV27 and TRBJ2-2, with D uncertain. CDR3 nucleotides: TGTGCCAGCAGTTTTCGGCGGAACACCGGGGAGCTGTTTTTT. Translating it yields CASSFRRNTGELFF.